A single sample gave rise to the 21 T cell receptor beta chains below, sequenced in a study of OX40 agonist ivuxolimab in advanced cancers. TCRdb's table, derived via immunoSEQ multiplex PCR, lists solely in-frame clones and lacks some. The repertoire holds tens of thousands of clones, more than 85% seen once, with around 6.9% in the top ten. This specimen consisted of CD4+ or CD8+ T cells sorted from blood, obtained in a trial of the OX40 agonist ivuxolimab. These receptors were collected from an adult with an advanced solid tumor such as melanoma, head and neck, liver or kidney cancer.

As concerns this clone: Other nucleotide sequences from this sample produce the same CDR3. The chain links TRBV5-4 to TRBJ2-7, with 11 positions matching TRBD2. CDR3 length: 17 amino acids. V shed 2 bases, J shed 2 bases, and the junction held 9 bases outside the gene matches. Germline V gives CDR1 SGHNT, CDR2 YYREEE (reference sequence). The DNA for the CDR3 is TGTGCCAGCAGCTTTCCACCCGGGACTAGCGGTACCTACGAGCAGTACTTC. Its protein product is CASSFPPGTSGTYEQYF.

This chain joins TRBV6-6 and TRBJ1-4, with D hard to call. Germline CDR1 reads MNHNY; CDR2 reads SVGAGI (reference sequence). V lost 0 bases to trimming and J lost 3 bases, with 8 bases between them. CDR3 length: 15 residues. The CDR3 bases are TGTGCCAGCAGTTACTCGAGGACTTCTAATGAAAAACTGTTTTTT. Amino acid sequence: CASSYSRTSNEKLFF.

The DNA for the CDR3 is TGTGCCATCAGGGGGGACAGGGGGCAGGGTCAGCCCCAGCATTTT. Its protein is CAIRGDRGQGQPQHF. J is TRBJ1-5 and V is TRBV10-3, with TRBD1 matching over 12 bases. The ends lost 6 bases at V and 6 bases at J; junction bases unmatched: 6. Germline values: CDR1 ENHRY, CDR2 SYGVKD. The CDR3 spans 15 residues.

This clone was seen just once. The chain uses TRBV28 and TRBJ2-5; D is possibly TRBD1 or TRBD2 (5 bases each). Trimming shortened V by 8 bases and J by 1 base, and 14 bases separated the two germline ends. This CDR3 region has 14 residues. Per germline, CDR1 MDHEN and CDR2 SYDVKM. The DNA for the CDR3 is TGTGCCAGCCGCCCTCCCGGGGCCCAAGAGACCCAGTACTTC. Protein sequence: CASRPPGAQETQYF.

The J gene is TRBJ1-2, the V gene TRBV6-1; TRBD1 is a possible D gene (5 bases). This CDR3 comprises 14 residues. Germline V lookup: CDR1 MNHNS, CDR2 SASEGT. V was cut by 1 base and J by 4 bases, with 10 bases left in between. The CDR3 DNA reads as TGTGCCAGCAGTGAAGTGCCGGGGCTCTATGGCTACACCTTC. As protein: CASSEVPGLYGYTF.

This chain uses TRBV11-2 with TRBJ1-4; 9 positions agree with TRBD1. The V gene's germline CDR1 is SGHAT and CDR2 FQNNGV. The length of the CDR3 is 14 residues. The J segment lost 7 bases and the V segment lost 6 bases, leaving 6 bases of the junction unmatched. The CDR3 DNA reads as TGTGCCAGCAGACGGACAGGGGAGGGTGAAAAACTGTTTTTT. This codes for CASRRTGEGEKLFF.

The chain uses TRBV2 and TRBJ1-1; 8 bases align to TRBD1. This CDR3 spans 13 amino acids. The germline V gene encodes CDR1 SNHLY and CDR2 FYNNEI. Losses at the gene ends were 6 bases for V and 12 bases for J; bases not matched to a gene: 12. For the CDR3, the DNA is TGTGCCAGCAGGGCAGGGGGCGCGGGAGCAACTTTCTTT. Its translation is CASRAGGAGATFF.

This chain joins TRBV9 and TRBJ2-3, with D uncertain. Germline CDR1 is SGDLS and CDR2 is YYNGEE. V was pared by 4 bases and J by 4 bases, with 13 bases between. The CDR3 is made up of 14 amino acids. In DNA form, the CDR3 reads TGTGCCAGCAGCCCTTCAGACGTTCCAGATACGCAGTATTTT. Its protein product is CASSPSDVPDTQYF.

The chain is built from TRBV30 and TRBJ2-7, with D maybe TRBD2 (7 bases). The V end lost 4 bases, the J end lost 5 bases, and 15 bases lay between the germline ends. This CDR3 has 13 residues. Germline CDR1 GTSNPN, CDR2 SVGIG (reference sequence). CDR3 region: CAWNVIGGHEQYF. CDR3 nucleotides: TGTGCCTGGAACGTCATCGGGGGGCACGAGCAGTACTTC.

The V gene is TRBV7-3, the J gene TRBJ2-1; TRBD2 is a possible D gene (6 bases). The CDR3 consists of 18 residues. Germline V gene lookup returns CDR1 SGHTA and CDR2 FQGTGA. V lost 6 bases, J lost 4 bases, and 25 bases lay in between. The CDR3 bases are TGTGCCAGCAGTCCTACCCCCCCCACGGGAGTCGGGTACAATGAGCAGTTCTTC. Translation: CASSPTPPTGVGYNEQFF.

V gene TRBV7-2 combines with J gene TRBJ2-7; TRBD2 agrees at 14 bases. After removal of 5 bases from V and 0 bases from J, the junction contained 9 bases not matched to a gene. This CDR3 comprises 18 residues. CDR1 is SGHTA and CDR2 is FQGNSA in the germline V gene. DNA of the CDR3: TGTGCCAGCAGCCGCCGGCGACTAGCGGGAGGGAGCTCCTACGAGCAGTACTTC. This codes for CASSRRRLAGGSSYEQYF. The entire variable domain, with the rest obtained from reference TRBV7-2 and TRBJ2-7, is as follows: GAGVSQSPSNKVTEKGKDVELRCDPISGHTALYWYRQSLGQGLEFLIYFQGNSAPDKSGLPSDRFSAERTGGSVSTLTIQRTQQEDSAVYLCASSRRRLAGGSSYEQYFGPGTRLTVT.

The chain uses TRBV15 and TRBJ2-5, with 7 bases aligning to TRBD2. Losses at the gene ends were 0 bases for V and 0 bases for J; bases not matched to a gene: 1. CDR1 and CDR2 (germline): LNHNV, YYDKDF (reference sequence). The CDR3 contains 15 residues. In nucleotides, the CDR3 is TGTGCCACCAGCAGAGAGCGGGGGTACCAAGAGACCCAGTACTTC. It translates to CATSRERGYQETQYF.

This sequence joins TRBV28 and TRBJ1-5; 11 bases are a match to TRBD1. CDR1 MDHEN and CDR2 SYDVKM come from the germline V gene. Trimming removed 5 bases from V and 4 bases from J; junction bases left unmatched: 10. This CDR3 is 17 amino acids long. The CDR3 protein is CASSPKDRGLWNQPQHF. CDR3 DNA: TGTGCCAGCAGTCCCAAGGACAGGGGGCTATGGAATCAGCCCCAGCATTTT. Complete variable domain (other parts from reference TRBV28 and TRBJ1-5): DVKVTQSSRYLVKRTGEKVFLECVQDMDHENMFWYRQDPGLGLRLIYFSYDVKMKEKGDIPEGYSVSREKKERFSLILESASTNQTSMYLCASSPKDRGLWNQPQHFGDGTRLSIL.

This clone was observed a handful of times. The genes are TRBV2 and TRBJ1-5, with D unresolved. The germline V gene encodes CDR1 SNHLY and CDR2 FYNNEI. The CDR3 has 13 residues. The V end lost 3 bases, the J end lost 6 bases, and 9 bases lay between the germline ends. In DNA form, the CDR3 reads TGTGCCAGCAGTGAGGAGAGTTCTCAGCCCCAGCATTTT. Translating gives CASSEESSQPQHF.

The chain joins TRBV28 to TRBJ2-7, with a tentative D call TRBD2 (6 bases). The length of the CDR3 is 14 residues. Germline CDR1 and CDR2: MDHEN and SYDVKM. V was pared by 5 bases and J by 2 bases, with 13 bases between. The chain's CDR3 is CASSPPGVPYEQYF. The DNA of the CDR3 is TGTGCCAGCAGTCCTCCGGGAGTCCCCTACGAGCAGTACTTC.

CDR3: CASSLVSRTHGYTF. As DNA, the CDR3 is TGTGCCAGCAGCTTGGTTTCCCGAACGCATGGCTACACCTTC. The V gene is TRBV5-6, the J gene TRBJ1-2; D not resolved. Per germline, CDR1 SGHDT and CDR2 YYEEEE. This CDR3 has 14 amino acids. Trimming pared 0 bases from V and 6 bases from J, leaving 12 bases between. Filled out from reference TRBV5-6 and TRBJ1-2, the complete variable domain reads DAGVTQSPTHLIKTRGQQVTLRCSPKSGHDTVSWYQQALGQGPQFIFQYYEEEERQRGNFPDRFSGHQFPNYSSELNVNALLLGDSALYLCASSLVSRTHGYTFGSGTRLTVV.

This clone showed up just once. The chain uses TRBV29-1 and TRBJ1-6; 7 nucleotides agree with TRBD1. The CDR3 is 12 amino acids. V was pared by 7 bases and J by 10 bases, with 7 bases of the junction left unmatched. Germline CDR1 SQVTM, CDR2 ANQGSEA. Here the CDR3 reads CSGGDRDSPLHF. The DNA for the CDR3 is TGCAGCGGGGGAGACAGGGACTCACCCCTCCACTTT.

About this clone: Relative to the germline gene, one junction end is altered; a read error may explain this. The chain links TRBV7-7 to TRBJ1-4; D is unresolved. The CDR3 spans 13 residues. The germline V gene has CDR1 SSHAT and CDR2 FNYEAQ (reference sequence). The CDR3 coding sequence is TGTGCTAGCAGCCGAGGACGGTATGAAAAACTGTTTTTT. Amino acid sequence: CASSRGRYEKLFF. Variable domain in full (rest from reference TRBV7-7 and TRBJ1-4): GAGVSQSPRYKVTKRGQDVTLRCDPISSHATLYWYQQALGQGPEFLTYFNYEAQPDKSGLPSDRFSAERPEGSISTLTIQRTEQRDSAMYRCASSRGRYEKLFFGSGTQLSVL.

The chain has TRBV10-3 and TRBJ2-3, with 7 bases identical to TRBD1. Losses at the gene ends were 8 bases for V and 0 bases for J; bases not matched to a gene: 14. The CDR3 is 17 residues long. Per the germline V gene, CDR1 is ENHRY and CDR2 is SYGVKD. CDR3 residues: CAIAPSPGTASTDTQYF. The DNA of the CDR3 is TGTGCCATCGCACCTTCCCCCGGGACAGCTAGCACAGATACGCAGTATTTT.

The chain recombines TRBV19 with TRBJ1-5; unclear D gene. Germline CDR1 is LNHDA and CDR2 is SQIVND (reference sequence). V dropped 4 bases and J dropped 1 base, with 11 bases sitting between them. The CDR3 is made up of 15 amino acids. The CDR3 DNA reads TGTGCCAGTAGTAGCGAAGGACGGAGCAATCAGCCCCAGCATTTT. It codes for CASSSEGRSNQPQHF.

This chain's CDR3 is CASSRGKETQYF. CDR3 sequence (DNA): TGTGCCAGCAGTAGAGGGAAAGAGACCCAGTACTTC. This chain connects TRBV2 to TRBJ2-5; D is perhaps TRBD2 (5 bases). Between the trimmed V and J ends, which lost 5 bases and 3 bases, there was a span of 7 bases. CDR1 SNHLY and CDR2 FYNNEI come from the germline V gene. This CDR3 contains 12 residues.